This note documents a single T cell receptor beta chain sequence. Germline CDR1 and CDR2: MGHRA and YSYEKL. This CDR3 is built from 15 residues. V shed 2 bases, J shed 0 bases, and the junction held 2 bases outside the gene matches. The sample is drawn from a study of blood T cell repertoires in COVID-19. Study background: T cells, B-cell-depleted T cells, or PBMCs provided the cDNA or gDNA that served as material.

Profiling relied on immunoSEQ multiplex PCR, and the TCRdb table lists in-frame clones only, not all of them. This table holds around 250,000 clones, around 86% found once. Sequencing input: PBMCs or T cells enriched from blood (not recorded which). This chain joins TRBV4-1 and TRBJ2-5; 8 bases map to TRBD2. This receptor was identified in a man in his late teens or twenties who had recovered from COVID-19. The CDR3 region is CASSQPSGYQETQYF. DNA of the CDR3: TGCGCCAGCAGCCAACCTAGCGGGTACCAAGAGACCCAGTACTTC.